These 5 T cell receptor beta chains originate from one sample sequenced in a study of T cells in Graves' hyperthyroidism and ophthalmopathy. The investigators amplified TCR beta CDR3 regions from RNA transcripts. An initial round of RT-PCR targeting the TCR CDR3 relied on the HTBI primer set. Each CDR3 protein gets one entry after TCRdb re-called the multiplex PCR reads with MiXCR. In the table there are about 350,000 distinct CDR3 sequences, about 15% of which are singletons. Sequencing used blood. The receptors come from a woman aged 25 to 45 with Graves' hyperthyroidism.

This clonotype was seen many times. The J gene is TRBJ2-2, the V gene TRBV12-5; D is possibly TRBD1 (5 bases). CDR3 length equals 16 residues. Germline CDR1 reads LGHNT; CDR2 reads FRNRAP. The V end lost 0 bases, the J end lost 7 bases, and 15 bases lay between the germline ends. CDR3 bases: TGTGCTAGTGGTTTGGTAATTTTACAGGTAGGCGGGGAGCTGTTTTTT. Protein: CASGLVILQVGGELFF.

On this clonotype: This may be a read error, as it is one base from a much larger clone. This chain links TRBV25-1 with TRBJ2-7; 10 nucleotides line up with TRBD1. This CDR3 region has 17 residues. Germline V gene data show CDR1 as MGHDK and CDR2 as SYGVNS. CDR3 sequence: CAGSPLGLGQGIYEQYF. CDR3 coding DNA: TGTGCCGGCAGTCCCCTCGGTTTGGGACAGGGGATCTACGAGCAGTACTTC.

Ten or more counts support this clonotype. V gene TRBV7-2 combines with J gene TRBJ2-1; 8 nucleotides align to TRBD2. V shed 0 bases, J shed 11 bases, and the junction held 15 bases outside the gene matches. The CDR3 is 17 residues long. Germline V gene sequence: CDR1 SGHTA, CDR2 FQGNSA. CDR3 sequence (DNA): TGTGCCAGCAGCTTAGCCAGGCGGGCTAGCGGGTCCTCGCAGCAGTTCTTC. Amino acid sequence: CASSLARRASGSSQQFF.

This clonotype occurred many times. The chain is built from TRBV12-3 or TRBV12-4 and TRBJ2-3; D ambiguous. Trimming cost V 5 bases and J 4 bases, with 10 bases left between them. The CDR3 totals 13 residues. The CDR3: CASSTAGADTQYF. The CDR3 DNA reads TGTGCCAGCAGTACCGCCGGAGCAGATACGCAGTATTTT.

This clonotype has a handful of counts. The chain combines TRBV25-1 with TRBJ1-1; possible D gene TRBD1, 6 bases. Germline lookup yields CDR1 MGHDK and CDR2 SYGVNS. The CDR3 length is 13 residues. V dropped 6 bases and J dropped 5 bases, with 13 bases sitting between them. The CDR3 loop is CASSATGPTEAFF. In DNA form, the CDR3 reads TGTGCCAGCAGCGCAACAGGGCCTACTGAAGCTTTCTTT.